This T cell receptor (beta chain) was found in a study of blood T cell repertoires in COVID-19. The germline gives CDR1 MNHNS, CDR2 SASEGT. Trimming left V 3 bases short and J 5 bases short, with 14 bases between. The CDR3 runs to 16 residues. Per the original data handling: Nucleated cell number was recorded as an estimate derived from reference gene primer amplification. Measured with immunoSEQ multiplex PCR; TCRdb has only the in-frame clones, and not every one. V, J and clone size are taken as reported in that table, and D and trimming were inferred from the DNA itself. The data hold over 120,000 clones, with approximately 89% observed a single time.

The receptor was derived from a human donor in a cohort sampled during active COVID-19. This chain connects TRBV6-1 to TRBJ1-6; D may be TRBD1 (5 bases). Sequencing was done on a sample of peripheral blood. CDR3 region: CASSEGVGTNNSPLHF. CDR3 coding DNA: TGTGCCAGCAGTGAGGGGGTCGGGACTAATAATTCACCCCTCCACTTT.